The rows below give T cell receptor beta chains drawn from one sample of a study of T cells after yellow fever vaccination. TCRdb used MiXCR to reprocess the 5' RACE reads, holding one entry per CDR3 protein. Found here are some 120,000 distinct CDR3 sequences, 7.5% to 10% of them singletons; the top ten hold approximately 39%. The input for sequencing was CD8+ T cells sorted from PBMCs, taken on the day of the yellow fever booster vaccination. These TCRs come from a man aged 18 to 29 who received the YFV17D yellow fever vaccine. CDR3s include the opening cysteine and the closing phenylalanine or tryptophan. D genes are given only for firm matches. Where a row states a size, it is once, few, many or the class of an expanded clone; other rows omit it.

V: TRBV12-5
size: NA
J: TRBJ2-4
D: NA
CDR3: CASASSDKNIQYF
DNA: TGTGCTAGTGCGAGTAGCGACAAAAACATTCAGTACTTC

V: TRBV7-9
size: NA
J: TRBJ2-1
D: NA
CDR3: CASSSPLYNEQFF
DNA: TGTGCCAGCAGCTCACCTTTATACAATGAGCAGTTCTTC

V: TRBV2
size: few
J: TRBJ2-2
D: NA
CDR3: CASRVRGTLNTGELFF
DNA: TGTGCCAGCAGGGTTAGAGGGACACTGAACACCGGGGAGCTGTTTTTT

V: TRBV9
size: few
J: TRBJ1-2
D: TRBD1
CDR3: CASSDGQGWDYGYTF
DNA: TGTGCCAGCAGCGACGGACAGGGATGGGACTATGGCTACACCTTC

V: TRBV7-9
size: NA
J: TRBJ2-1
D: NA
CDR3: CASSFTGRSNEQFF
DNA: TGTGCCAGCAGCTTCACGGGAAGGAGCAATGAGCAGTTCTTC

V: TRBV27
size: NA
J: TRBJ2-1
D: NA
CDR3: CASRPSGLPRLRGNEQFF
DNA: TGTGCCAGCAGGCCCTCGGGTTTGCCCCGTTTGAGGGGCAATGAGCAGTTCTTC

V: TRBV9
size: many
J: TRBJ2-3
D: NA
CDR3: CASSETGADTQYF
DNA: TGTGCCAGCAGCGAAACGGGGGCAGATACGCAGTATTTT

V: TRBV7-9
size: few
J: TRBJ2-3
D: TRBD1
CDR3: CASSERQGIGTDTQYF
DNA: TGTGCCAGCAGCGAGCGACAGGGGATAGGCACAGATACGCAGTATTTT

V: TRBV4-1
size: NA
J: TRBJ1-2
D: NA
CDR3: CASSQETGLLLGDGYTF
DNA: TGCGCCAGCAGCCAAGAAACGGGACTCCTACTTGGCGATGGCTACACCTTC

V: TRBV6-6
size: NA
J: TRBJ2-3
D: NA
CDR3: CASSYLRDGVTDTQYF
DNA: TGTGCCAGCAGTTACCTCCGGGACGGCGTCACAGATACGCAGTATTTT

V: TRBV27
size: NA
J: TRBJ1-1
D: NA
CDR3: CASAPIPGTEAFF
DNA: TGTGCCTCCGCGCCGATCCCGGGCACTGAAGCTTTCTTT

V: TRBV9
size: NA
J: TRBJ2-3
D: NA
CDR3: CASSGESTFPTDTQYF
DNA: TGTGCCAGCAGCGGGGAATCGACATTCCCCACAGATACGCAGTATTTT

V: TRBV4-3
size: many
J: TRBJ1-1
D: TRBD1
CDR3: CASSPDRGKPEAFF
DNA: TGCGCCAGCAGCCCGGACAGGGGAAAACCTGAAGCTTTCTTT

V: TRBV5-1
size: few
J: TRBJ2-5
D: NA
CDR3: CASSLPRGVNSETQYF
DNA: TGCGCCAGCAGCTTGCCTAGAGGGGTGAATTCGGAGACCCAGTACTTC

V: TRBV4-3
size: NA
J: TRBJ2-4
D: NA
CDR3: CASSQSGGAKNIQYF
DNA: TGCGCCAGCAGCCAGAGTGGCGGGGCCAAAAACATTCAGTACTTC

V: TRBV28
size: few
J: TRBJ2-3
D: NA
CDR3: CASNSFADTQYF
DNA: TGTGCCAGCAATAGTTTCGCAGATACGCAGTATTTT

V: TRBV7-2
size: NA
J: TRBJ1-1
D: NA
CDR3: CASSSGTLNTEAFF
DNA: TGTGCCAGCAGTTCAGGGACACTGAACACTGAAGCTTTCTTT

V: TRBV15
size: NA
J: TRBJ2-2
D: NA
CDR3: CATSRVGQNTGELFF
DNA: TGTGCCACCAGCAGAGTCGGACAGAACACCGGGGAGCTGTTTTTT

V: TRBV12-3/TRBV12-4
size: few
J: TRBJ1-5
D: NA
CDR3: CASSIRSTGYSNQPQHF
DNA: TGTGCCAGCAGTATTAGATCTACCGGGTATAGCAATCAGCCCCAGCATTTT

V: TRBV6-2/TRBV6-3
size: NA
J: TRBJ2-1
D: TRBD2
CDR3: CASSFRAGNYNEQFF
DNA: TGTGCCAGCAGTTTCCGAGCGGGAAACTACAATGAGCAGTTCTTC

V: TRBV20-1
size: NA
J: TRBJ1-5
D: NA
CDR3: CSASRVGGAYQPQHF
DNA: TGCAGTGCTAGCCGAGTCGGGGGGGCGTATCAGCCCCAGCATTTT

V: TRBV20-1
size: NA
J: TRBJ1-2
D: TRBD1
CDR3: CSARDSLKLNYGYTF
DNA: TGCAGCGCCCGGGACAGCCTAAAATTAAACTATGGCTACACCTTC

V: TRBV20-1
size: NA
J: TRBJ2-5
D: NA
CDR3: CSAYMDNPLQETQYF
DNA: TGCAGTGCTTATATGGACAACCCCCTCCAAGAGACCCAGTACTTC

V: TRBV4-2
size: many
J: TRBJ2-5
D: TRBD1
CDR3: CASSPTPGTDQETQYF
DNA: TGTGCCAGCAGCCCCACGCCCGGGACAGACCAAGAGACCCAGTACTTC

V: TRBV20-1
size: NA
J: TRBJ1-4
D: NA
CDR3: CSGYRAITNEKLFF
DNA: TGCAGTGGATACAGGGCTATCACTAATGAAAAACTGTTTTTT

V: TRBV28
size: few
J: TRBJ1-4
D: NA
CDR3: CASTIRGVDEKLFF
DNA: TGTGCCAGCACAATCAGGGGAGTCGATGAAAAACTGTTTTTT

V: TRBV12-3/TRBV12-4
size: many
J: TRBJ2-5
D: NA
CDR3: CASSLGVVGAQYF
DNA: TGTGCCAGCAGTCTCGGGGTTGTCGGGGCCCAGTACTTC

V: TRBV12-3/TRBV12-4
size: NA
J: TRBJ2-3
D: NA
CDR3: CASSSMWAQLSTDTQYF
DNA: TGTGCCAGCTCCAGCATGTGGGCCCAGCTTAGCACAGATACGCAGTATTTT

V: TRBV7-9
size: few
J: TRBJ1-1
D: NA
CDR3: CASSRIKEAFF
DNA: TGTGCCAGCAGTAGGATCAAAGAAGCTTTCTTT

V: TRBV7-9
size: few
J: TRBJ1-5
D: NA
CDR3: CASSQSGSNQPQHF
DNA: TGTGCCAGCAGTCAATCGGGAAGCAATCAGCCCCAGCATTTT

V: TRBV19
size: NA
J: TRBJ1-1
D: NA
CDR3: CASSIEARGRGTEAFF
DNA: TGTGCCAGTAGTATAGAGGCCCGAGGGAGGGGAACTGAAGCTTTCTTT

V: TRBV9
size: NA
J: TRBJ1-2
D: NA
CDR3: CASEGSGSNYGYTF
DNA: TGTGCCAGCGAAGGCTCAGGGTCTAACTATGGCTACACCTTC

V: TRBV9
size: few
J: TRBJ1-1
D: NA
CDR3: CASSVGSNTEAFF
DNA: TGTGCCAGCAGCGTAGGCAGTAACACTGAAGCTTTCTTT

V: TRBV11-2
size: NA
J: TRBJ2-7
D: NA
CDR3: CASSLKGARGNYEQYF
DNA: TGTGCCAGCAGCTTAAAAGGAGCCCGGGGCAACTACGAGCAGTACTTC

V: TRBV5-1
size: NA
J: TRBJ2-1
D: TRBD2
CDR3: CASSSRTSGASYNEQFF
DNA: TGCGCCAGCAGCTCCCGGACTAGCGGGGCCTCCTACAATGAGCAGTTCTTC

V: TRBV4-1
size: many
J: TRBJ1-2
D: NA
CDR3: CASSQDSNYGYTF
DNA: TGCGCCAGCAGCCAAGATAGTAACTATGGCTACACCTTC

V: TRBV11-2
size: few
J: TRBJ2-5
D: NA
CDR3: CASTSLGETQYF
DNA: TGTGCCAGCACCTCCTTAGGCGAGACCCAGTACTTC

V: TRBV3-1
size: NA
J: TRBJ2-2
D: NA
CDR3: CASSPGVWTLYTGELFF
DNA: TGTGCCAGCAGCCCCGGGGTCTGGACACTTTACACCGGGGAGCTGTTTTTT

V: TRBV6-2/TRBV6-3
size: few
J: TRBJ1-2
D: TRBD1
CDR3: CASSRLWTGLDGYTF
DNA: TGTGCCAGCAGTCGCCTTTGGACAGGGCTGGATGGCTACACCTTC

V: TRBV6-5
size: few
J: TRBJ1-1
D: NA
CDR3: CASSHGIDVNTEAFF
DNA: TGTGCCAGCAGCCACGGCATCGACGTGAACACTGAAGCTTTCTTT

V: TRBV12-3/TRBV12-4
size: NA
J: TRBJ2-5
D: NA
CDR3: CASSFGLARRTQYF
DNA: TGTGCCAGCAGTTTTGGGCTAGCCCGAAGGACCCAGTACTTC

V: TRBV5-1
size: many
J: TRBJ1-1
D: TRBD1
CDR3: CASSLTWDRHTEAFF
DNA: TGCGCCAGCAGCTTGACATGGGACAGGCACACTGAAGCTTTCTTT

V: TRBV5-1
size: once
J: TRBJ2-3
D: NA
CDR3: CASSSWGAGDTQYF
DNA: TGCGCCAGCAGTTCGTGGGGGGCAGGAGATACGCAGTATTTT

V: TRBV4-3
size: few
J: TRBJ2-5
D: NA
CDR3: CASSQDLSGTETQYF
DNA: TGCGCCAGCAGCCAAGATCTATCAGGGACAGAGACCCAGTACTTC

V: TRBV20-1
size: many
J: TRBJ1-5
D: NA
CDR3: CSARDHPARGDQPQHF
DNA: TGCAGTGCTAGAGACCACCCTGCGCGGGGGGATCAGCCCCAGCATTTT

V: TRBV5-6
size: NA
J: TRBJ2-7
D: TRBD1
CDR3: CASSLELLGQGYEQYF
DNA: TGTGCCAGCAGCTTGGAGCTTTTGGGACAGGGCTACGAGCAGTACTTC

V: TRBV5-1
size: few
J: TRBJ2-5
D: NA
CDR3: CASRYRLAAEYQETQYF
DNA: TGCGCCAGCAGATACAGACTTGCGGCAGAGTACCAAGAGACCCAGTACTTC

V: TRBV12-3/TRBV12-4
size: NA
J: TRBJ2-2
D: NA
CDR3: CASTPGEAGELFF
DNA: TGTGCCAGCACCCCAGGGGAGGCCGGGGAGCTGTTTTTT

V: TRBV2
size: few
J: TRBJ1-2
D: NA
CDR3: CASSEMGGRGGYGYTF
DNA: TGTGCCAGCAGTGAGATGGGGGGTAGGGGAGGTTATGGCTACACCTTC